This TCR beta chain came from a study of breast tumors, draining lymph nodes, adjacent tissues. Germline V gene sequence: CDR1 SNHLY, CDR2 FYNNEI. V gave up 6 bases and J gave up 3 bases, with 15 bases separating them. This CDR3 contains 16 residues. This clonotype was seen at least ten times. The lymph nodes were axillary draining lymph nodes from breast cancer patients. TCRdb re-called the multiplex PCR reads through MiXCR, storing one row per CDR3 protein. The sample lists about 100,000 distinct CDR3 sequences; approximately 22% were seen once. The receptor's source is a female donor with breast cancer. Some clones in this sample may be carry-over from other donors' samples. The specimen was axillary lymph node tissue. The chain uses TRBV2 and TRBJ1-6; possible D gene TRBD1, 5 bases. The CDR3 DNA sequence: TGTGCCAGCAGCGCACAGGCAAGACTCTATAATTCACCCCTCCACTTT. Translated, it gives CASSAQARLYNSPLHF.